This T cell receptor (beta chain) was found in a study of blood T cell repertoires in COVID-19. Study overall: Collection of acute and convalescent COVID-19 samples took place in the United States, Italy and Spain. Sources were T cells, B-cell-depleted T cells, or PBMCs; the material itself was cDNA or gDNA.

In the authors' workflow: How many nucleated cells were present was estimated from reference gene primer amplification. Only in-frame clones appear in the TCRdb table, and some are missing; sequencing was by immunoSEQ multiplex PCR. V and J calls and clone size are copied from that table; D and trimming were computed from the DNA. The data show 170,000 or so clones, 70% to 90% seen once. Looked up from germline, CDR1 is MNHEY and CDR2 is SVGAGI. The CDR3 runs 13 residues. Trimming cost V 7 bases and J 4 bases, with 11 bases left between them. The sample consisted of peripheral blood. The chain employs TRBV6-5 and TRBJ1-5; D uncertain. The sequence came from a man between 50 and 59 years old with active or convalescent COVID-19. CDR3 amino acids: CASTSLGNQPQHF. For the CDR3, the DNA is TGTGCCAGCACATCCCTCGGGAATCAGCCCCAGCATTTT.